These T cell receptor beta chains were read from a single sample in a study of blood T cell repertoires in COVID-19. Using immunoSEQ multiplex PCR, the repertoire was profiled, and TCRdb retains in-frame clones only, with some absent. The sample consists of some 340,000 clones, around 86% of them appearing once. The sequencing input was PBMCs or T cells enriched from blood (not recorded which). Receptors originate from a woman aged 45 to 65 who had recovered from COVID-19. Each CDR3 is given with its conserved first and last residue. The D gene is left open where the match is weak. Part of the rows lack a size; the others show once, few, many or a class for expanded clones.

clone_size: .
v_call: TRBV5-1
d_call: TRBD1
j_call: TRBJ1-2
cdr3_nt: TGCGCCACCACGGGACAGGCTGACAATGGCTACACCTTC
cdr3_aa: CATTGQADNGYTF

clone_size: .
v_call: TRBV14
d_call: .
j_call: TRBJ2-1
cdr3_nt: TGTGCCAGCAGCCAAGAACGCGGGATAGGGCAGTTCTTC
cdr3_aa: CASSQERGIGQFF

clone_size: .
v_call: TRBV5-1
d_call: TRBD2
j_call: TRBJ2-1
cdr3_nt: TGCGCCAGCAGCCTGGGGCTAGCGGGAGGGGATGAGCAGTTCTTC
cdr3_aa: CASSLGLAGGDEQFF

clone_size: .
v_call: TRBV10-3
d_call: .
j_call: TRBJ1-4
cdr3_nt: TGTGCCGCGAAACAGGGCCTTAATGAAAAACTGTTTTTT
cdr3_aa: CAAKQGLNEKLFF

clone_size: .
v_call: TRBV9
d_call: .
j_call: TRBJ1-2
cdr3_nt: TGTGCCAGCAGCGTATTTGGGGGCGGTTATGGCTACACCTTC
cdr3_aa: CASSVFGGGYGYTF

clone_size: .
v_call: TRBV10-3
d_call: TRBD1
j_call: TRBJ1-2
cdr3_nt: TGTGCCATCAGGACGGACAGGGTGAACTATGGCTACACCTTC
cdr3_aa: CAIRTDRVNYGYTF

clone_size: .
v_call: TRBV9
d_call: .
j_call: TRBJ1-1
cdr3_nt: TGTGCCAGCAGCGGACAGACAGGTAACACTGAAGCTTTCTTT
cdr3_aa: CASSGQTGNTEAFF

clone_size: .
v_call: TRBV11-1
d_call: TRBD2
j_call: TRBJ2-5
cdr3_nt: TGTGCCAGCGGACTAGCGGGAGCGACCCAGTACTTC
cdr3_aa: CASGLAGATQYF

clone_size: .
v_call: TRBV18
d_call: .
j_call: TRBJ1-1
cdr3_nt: TGTGCCAGCTCACCGCCCACAGGGCACACTGAAGCTTTCTTT
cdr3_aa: CASSPPTGHTEAFF

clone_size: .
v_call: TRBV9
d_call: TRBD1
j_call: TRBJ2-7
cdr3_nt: TGTGCCAGCAGCCTCGGACAGGGGGCCTTTTCCTACGAGCAGTACTTC
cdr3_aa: CASSLGQGAFSYEQYF

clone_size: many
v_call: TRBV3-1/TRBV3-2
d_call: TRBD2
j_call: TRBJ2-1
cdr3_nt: TGTGCCAGCAGCCATCGCGGGAGGGCCTCTGAGCAGTTCTTC
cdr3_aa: CASSHRGRASEQFF

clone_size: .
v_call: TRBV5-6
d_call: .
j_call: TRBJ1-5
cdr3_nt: TGTGCCAGCAGCTTGGCCAGGGATAATCAGCCCCAGCATTTT
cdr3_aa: CASSLARDNQPQHF

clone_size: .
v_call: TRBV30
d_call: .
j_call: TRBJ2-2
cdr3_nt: TGTGCCTGGAGGGGTACAGATAACACCGGGGAGCTGTTTTTT
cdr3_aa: CAWRGTDNTGELFF

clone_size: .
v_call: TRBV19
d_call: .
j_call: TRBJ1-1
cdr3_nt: TGTGCCAGTAGTGAAGGGGTGGCTTACACTGAAGCTTTCTTT
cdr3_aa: CASSEGVAYTEAFF

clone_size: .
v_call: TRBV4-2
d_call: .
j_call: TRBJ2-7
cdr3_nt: TGTGCCAGCAGCCACACCGGGACTCGCTACGAGCAGTACTTC
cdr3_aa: CASSHTGTRYEQYF

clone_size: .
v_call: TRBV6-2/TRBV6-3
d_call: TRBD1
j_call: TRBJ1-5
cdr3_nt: TGTGCCAGCAGTCTAACAGGGGGCGGCAATCAGCCCCAGCATTTT
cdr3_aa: CASSLTGGGNQPQHF

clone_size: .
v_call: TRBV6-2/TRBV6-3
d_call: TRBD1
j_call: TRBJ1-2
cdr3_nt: TGTGCCAGCAGTTACTCCCTACAGGGGGTGTGGGCCGGTGGATATGGCTACACCTTC
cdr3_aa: CASSYSLQGVWAGGYGYTF

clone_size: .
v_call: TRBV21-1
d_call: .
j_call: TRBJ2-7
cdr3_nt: TGTGCCAGCAGCAATTCGGTTCCCCCGCAGAGTCGGAGCTACGAGCAGTACTTC
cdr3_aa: CASSNSVPPQSRSYEQYF

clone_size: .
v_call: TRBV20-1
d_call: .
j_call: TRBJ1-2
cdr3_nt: TGCAGTGCCCCTGAGTTATATGGCTACACCTTC
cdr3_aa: CSAPELYGYTF

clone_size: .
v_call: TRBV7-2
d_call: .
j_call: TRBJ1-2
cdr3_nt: TGTGCCAGCAGCTTAGCTGGAGCAGGCGGGGGCTACACCTTC
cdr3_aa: CASSLAGAGGGYTF

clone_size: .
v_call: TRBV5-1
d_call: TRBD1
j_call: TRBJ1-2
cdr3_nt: TGCGCCAGCAGCTTGGGGGACAGAAACTATGGCTACACCTTC
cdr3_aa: CASSLGDRNYGYTF

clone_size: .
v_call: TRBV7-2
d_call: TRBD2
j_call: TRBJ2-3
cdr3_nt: TGTGCCAGCAGCTCTCGATCGGGACTAGGGACAGATACGCAGTATTTT
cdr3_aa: CASSSRSGLGTDTQYF

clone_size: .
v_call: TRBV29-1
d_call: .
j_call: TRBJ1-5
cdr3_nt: TGCAGCGCTGGGGAGGGGAAACAGCCCCAGCATTTT
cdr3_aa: CSAGEGKQPQHF

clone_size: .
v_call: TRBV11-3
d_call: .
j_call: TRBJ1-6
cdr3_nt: TGTGCCAGCAGTCGTACTAGACTTTCACCCCTCCACTTT
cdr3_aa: CASSRTRLSPLHF

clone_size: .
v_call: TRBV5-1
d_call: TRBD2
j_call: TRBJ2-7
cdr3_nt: TGCGCCAGCAGTTTAGCGGGGCCCTACGAGCAGTACTTC
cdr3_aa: CASSLAGPYEQYF

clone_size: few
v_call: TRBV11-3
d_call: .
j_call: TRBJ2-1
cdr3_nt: TGTGCCAGCAGCCCCCGGGACACCTCCAATGAGCAGTTCTTC
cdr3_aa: CASSPRDTSNEQFF

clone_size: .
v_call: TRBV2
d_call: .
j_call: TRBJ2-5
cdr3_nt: TGTGCCAGCGGGAGAGGAGAGACCCAGTACTTC
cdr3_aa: CASGRGETQYF

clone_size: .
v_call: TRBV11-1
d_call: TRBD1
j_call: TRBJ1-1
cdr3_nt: TGTGCCAGCAGCCCGACGGGACAGAAACCAAACACTGAAGCTTTCTTT
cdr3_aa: CASSPTGQKPNTEAFF

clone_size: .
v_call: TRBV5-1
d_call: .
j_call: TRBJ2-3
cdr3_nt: TGCGCCAGCAGCTTGGTGACTAGGAAGAATACGCAGTATTTT
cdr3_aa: CASSLVTRKNTQYF

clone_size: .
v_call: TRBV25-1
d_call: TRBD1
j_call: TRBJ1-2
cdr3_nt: TGTGCCAGCAGGGCAGGGGGTGATAACTATGGCTACACCTTC
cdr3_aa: CASRAGGDNYGYTF

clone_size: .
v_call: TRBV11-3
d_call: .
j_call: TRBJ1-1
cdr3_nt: TGTGCCAGCAGCTTAAGGGACACCCATGGAGCTTTCTTT
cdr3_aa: CASSLRDTHGAFF

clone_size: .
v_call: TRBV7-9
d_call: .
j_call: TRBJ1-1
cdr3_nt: TGTGCCAGCAGCTCTAGTATGGGAGACAGCCGGGAGGCTTTCTTT
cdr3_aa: CASSSSMGDSREAFF

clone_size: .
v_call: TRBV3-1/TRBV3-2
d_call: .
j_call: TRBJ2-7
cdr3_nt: TGTGCCAGCAGCGTTGAGAGTCTCCCCTACGAGCAGTACTTC
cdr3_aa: CASSVESLPYEQYF

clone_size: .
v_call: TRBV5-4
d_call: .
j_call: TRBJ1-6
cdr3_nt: TGTGCCAGCAGCTCGGGGGGCAGGTATTCACCCCTCCACTTT
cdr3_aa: CASSSGGRYSPLHF

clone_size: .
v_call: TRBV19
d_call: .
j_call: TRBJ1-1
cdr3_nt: TGTGCCAGTAGTACCTCCGGGTACACTGAAGCTTTCTTT
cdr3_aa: CASSTSGYTEAFF

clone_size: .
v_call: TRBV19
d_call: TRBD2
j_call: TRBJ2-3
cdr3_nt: TGTGCCAGTAGTATACTAGCGGGAGTGGGTACGCAGTATTTT
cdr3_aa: CASSILAGVGTQYF

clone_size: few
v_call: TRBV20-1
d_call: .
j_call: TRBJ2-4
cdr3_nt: TGCAGTGCTAGGCAGGGTAACATTCAGTACTTC
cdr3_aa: CSARQGNIQYF

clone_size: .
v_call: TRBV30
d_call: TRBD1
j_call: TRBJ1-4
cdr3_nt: TGTGCCTGTCCCGGGACAGGGGGGGCTGAAAAACTGTTTTTT
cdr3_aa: CACPGTGGAEKLFF

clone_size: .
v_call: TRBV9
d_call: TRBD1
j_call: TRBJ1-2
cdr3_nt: TGTGCCAGCAGCCAGGGACAGAAAAACTATGGCTACACCTTC
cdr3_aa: CASSQGQKNYGYTF

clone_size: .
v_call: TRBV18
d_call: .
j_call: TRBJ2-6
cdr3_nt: TGTGCCAGCTCACCACAGAGCGTTCTCAACGTCCTGACTTTC
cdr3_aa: CASSPQSVLNVLTF

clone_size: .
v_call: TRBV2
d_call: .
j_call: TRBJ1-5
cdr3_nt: TGTGCCAGCAGTGGTACAGGGACGGATCAGCCCCAGCATTTT
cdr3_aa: CASSGTGTDQPQHF

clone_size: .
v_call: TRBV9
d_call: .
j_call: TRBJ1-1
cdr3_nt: TGTGCCAGCAGCATGACAGGAGATATGAACACTGAAGCTTTCTTT
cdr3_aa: CASSMTGDMNTEAFF

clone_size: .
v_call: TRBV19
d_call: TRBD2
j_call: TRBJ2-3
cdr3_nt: TGTGCCAGTAGTCCTGACTTTAGCGGGGGTACAGATACGCAGTATTTT
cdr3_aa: CASSPDFSGGTDTQYF

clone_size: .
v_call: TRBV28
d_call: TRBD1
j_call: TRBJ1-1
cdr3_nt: TGTGCCAGCAGTTTGGCAGGGGGCTATACTGAAGCTTTCTTT
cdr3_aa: CASSLAGGYTEAFF

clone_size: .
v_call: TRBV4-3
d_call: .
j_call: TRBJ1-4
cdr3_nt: TGCGCCAGCAGCCAAGATTATCAGGGAGGGGGGGGTGAAAAACTGTTTTTT
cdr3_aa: CASSQDYQGGGGEKLFF

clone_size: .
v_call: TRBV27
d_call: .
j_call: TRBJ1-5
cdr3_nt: TGTGCCAGCAGTTTTTCGTCAGGGAATCAGCCCCAGCATTTT
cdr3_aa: CASSFSSGNQPQHF

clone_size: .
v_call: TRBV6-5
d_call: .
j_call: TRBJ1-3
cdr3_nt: TGTGCCAGCAGTCGGGACTACCTGGGAAACACCATATATTTT
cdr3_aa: CASSRDYLGNTIYF

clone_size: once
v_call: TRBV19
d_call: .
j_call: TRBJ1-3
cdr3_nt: TGTGCCAGTAGTAACCGAGAGAGCTCTGGAAACACCATATATTTT
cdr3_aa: CASSNRESSGNTIYF